This T cell receptor (beta chain) was observed in a study of OX40 agonist ivuxolimab in advanced cancers. As for the study in general: A history of anti-PD-1, anti-PD-L1 or anti-CTLA-4 therapy was acceptable, and roughly 40% had some. Study outcomes and limitations: Certain nonresponders additionally had low normalized T-cell clonal expansion.

This clone was observed a handful of times. Its antigen is currently unknown. Baseline was the first blood sampling point, followed by cycle 4 day 1 and cycle 7 day 1. Sequencing used immunoSEQ multiplex PCR; TCRdb keeps in-frame clones, though not all of them. The table shows more than 45,000 clones, with around 87% occurring only once. Germline V gives CDR1 SGHVS, CDR2 FNYEAQ. The V and J ends lost 0 bases and 3 bases, in that order; junction bases with no gene match: 3. The CDR3 totals 15 residues. The clonotype comes from an adult with an advanced solid tumor such as melanoma, head and neck, liver or kidney cancer. Sequencing used CD4+ or CD8+ T cells sorted from blood, obtained in a trial of the OX40 agonist ivuxolimab. The V gene is TRBV7-6, the J gene TRBJ2-7; 9 bases line up with TRBD2. CDR3 DNA: TGTGCCAGCAGCTTAGCGGGTAGCGGGGGCTACGAGCAGTACTTC. It translates to CASSLAGSGGYEQYF. Together with reference TRBV7-6 and TRBJ2-7, the CDR3 gives the full variable domain: GAGVSQSPRYKVTKRGQDVALRCDPISGHVSLYWYRQALGQGPEFLTYFNYEAQQDKSGLPNDRFSAERPEGSISTLTIQRTEQRDSAMYRCASSLAGSGGYEQYFGPGTRLTVT.